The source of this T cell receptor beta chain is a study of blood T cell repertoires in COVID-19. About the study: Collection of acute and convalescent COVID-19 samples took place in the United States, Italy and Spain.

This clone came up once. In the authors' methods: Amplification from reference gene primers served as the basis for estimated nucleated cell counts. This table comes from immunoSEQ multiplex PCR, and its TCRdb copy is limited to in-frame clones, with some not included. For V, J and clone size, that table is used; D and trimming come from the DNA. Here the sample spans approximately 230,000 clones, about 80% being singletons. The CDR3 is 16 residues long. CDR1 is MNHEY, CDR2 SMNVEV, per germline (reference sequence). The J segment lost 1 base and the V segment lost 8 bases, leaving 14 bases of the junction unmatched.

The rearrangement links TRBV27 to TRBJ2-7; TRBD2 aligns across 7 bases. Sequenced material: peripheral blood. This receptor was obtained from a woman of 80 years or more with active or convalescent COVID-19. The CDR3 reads CASRPTVAGISYEQYF. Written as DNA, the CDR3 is TGTGCCAGCCGCCCGACTGTAGCGGGCATATCCTACGAGCAGTACTTC.